This entry is about one TCR beta chain. This clonotype was detected once. Its specific antigen is unknown. There are no base qualities to consult, and no much larger clone falls within one base. One read gives only weak evidence. Inclusive of the bounding cysteine and phenylalanine, the CDR3 is 15 residues long. Only the CDR3 part of the read is kept: 45 bases, read in frame from the first base. This sample is part of a study of CD8 T cells in Susac syndrome (dated by TCRdb to the late 2010s). About the full investigation: Of the Susac syndrome patients who were sequenced, under ten were in clinical remission while roughly six had clinically active disease. At blood withdrawal, Susac syndrome patients were either therapy-naive, taking corticosteroids (in some cases with IVIg as well), or taking IVIg alone. The study used repertoire sequencing to test whether antigen drove CD8+ T cell activation and differentiation in Susac syndrome. Here is what the overall study found, with its caveats: In patients with Susac syndrome, the CD4+ T cell repertoire showed no detectable clonal expansion. The number of individuals in the TCR sequencing and HLA analysis was recognized as being relatively small.

RNA was extracted using the RNeasy kit, and roughly 0.5 to 1 microgram was reverse transcribed with random hexamers. The immunoSEQ multiplex PCR assay, which covers 54 Vbeta and 13 Jbeta segments, was used to amplify TCR beta CDR3 regions. PCR amplification bias was corrected by using a synthetic template baseline for primer optimization and computational correction. In the original analysis: Reads were annotated to V, D and J genes according to IMGT and were analyzed with immunoSEQ Analyzer, with only productive sequences retained. To calculate clonality, Shannon entropy was normalized by log2 of the number of productive unique sequences and then subtracted from one. For each patient and control, public and private clones were evaluated among the 100 most prevalent clones. Susac-specific clones were defined as absent from healthy and MS cohorts, about 1,100 published viral clones and other ImmuneACCESS disease sequences. In TCRdb, the public reads were trimmed at Q25 with fastp and aligned with MiXCR, with productive beta chains retained. CDR3 protein sequences are deduplicated, and each keeps its most common genes and DNA. TCRdb, rather than the study authors, made the V and J calls. This sample gives some 170,000 distinct CDR3 sequences in total; just under 95% of them show up just once. The ten largest clones take up 0.099% of the sample.

Peripheral blood CD8+ and CD4+ T cells from healthy donors, Susac syndrome patients and multiple sclerosis patients were profiled by high-throughput TCR beta sequencing. The Susac syndrome patients fulfilled recently defined diagnostic criteria for either definite or probable disease. Bulk CD8+ and CD4+ T cells were purified magnetically by negative isolation, whereas CD8+ TEMRA cells were enriched by FACS. Blood was drawn into EDTA tubes, processed within 24 hours, and PBMCs were isolated by density gradient centrifugation. PBMCs destined for TCR sequencing were cryopreserved in liquid nitrogen and later thawed in a 37 °C water bath. The sorted or isolated CD4+, CD8+ and CD8+ TEMRA cells reached a purity of at least 90%.

The source is a human donor with Susac syndrome. The specimen was CD4+ T cells from PBMCs. The sequence joins TRBV21-1 to TRBJ1-2; the DNA was not compared with TRBD1, the D call given in the table. TRBV21-1 constitutes a pseudogene. Here is the DNA: TGTGCCAGCAGCCCAAGCGGGGGACAGACCTATGGCTACACCTTC. Translated, it reads CASSPSGGQTYGYTF.